This T cell receptor (beta chain) was sequenced in a study of blood T cell repertoires in COVID-19. Clones were sequenced by immunoSEQ multiplex PCR, and TCRdb holds only the in-frame ones, with some missing. The data contain 150,000 to 190,000 clones, roughly nine tenths of them singletons. The CDR3 is 15 amino acids. CDR1 is SGDLS, CDR2 YYNGEE, per germline. The V end lost 3 bases, the J end lost 1 base, and 14 bases lay between the germline ends. This TCR was recovered from a woman between 40 and 50 years old with acute or convalescent COVID-19. Sequenced material: peripheral blood. This chain joins TRBV9 and TRBJ2-7; no clear D. The CDR3, as DNA: TGTGCCAGCAGCGCAGAAGTTTACCCTTCCTACGAGCAGTACTTC. Amino acid sequence: CASSAEVYPSYEQYF.